Sequencing of this TCR beta chain was carried out in a study of OX40 agonist ivuxolimab in advanced cancers. Study-level results: There was clonal expansion of CD4+ and CD8+ blood T cells by week 6 at 0.1 to 3.0 mg/kg. There were, on average, more expanded clones in CD8+ T cells than in CD4+.

CDR1 and CDR2 from the germline V gene are SGHNT and YYREEE (reference sequence). CDR3 size: 13 residues. V was pared by 4 bases and J by 3 bases, with 11 bases between. Points on this clone: Antigen unknown.

The table came from immunoSEQ multiplex PCR; TCRdb's copy has only in-frame clones and leaves some out. The profile covers about 62,000 clones, with around 85% appearing a single time and more than 3% taken by the ten largest. This receptor was obtained from an adult with an advanced solid tumor such as melanoma, head and neck, liver or kidney cancer. The sequencing used CD4+ or CD8+ T cells sorted from blood, collected in a trial of the OX40 agonist ivuxolimab. J is TRBJ2-7 and V is TRBV5-4; no clear D. CDR3 sequence reads: CASSKENLYEQYF. The CDR3 DNA reads TGTGCCAGCAGCAAGGAAAATCTCTACGAGCAGTACTTC.